This T cell receptor beta chain was documented in a study of blood T cell repertoires in COVID-19. About the study: Acute and convalescent COVID-19 specimens originated in the United States, Italy and Spain.

The germline V gene encodes CDR1 MNHEY and CDR2 SVGAGI. The CDR3 has 15 residues. V gave up 6 bases and J gave up 2 bases, with 16 bases separating them. The table came from immunoSEQ multiplex PCR; TCRdb's copy has only in-frame clones and leaves some out. Found here are 400,000 to 450,000 clones, roughly 91% of them singletons; the top ten hold 0.6% to 0.7%. Individuals drawn from under 30 US areas were roughly 18 to 95 years old. Sequencing input: PBMCs or T cells enriched from blood (not recorded which). This sequence was found in a man in his late teens or twenties who had recovered from COVID-19. The chain links TRBV6-5 to TRBJ1-2, with D tentatively TRBD1 (5 bases). CDR3 nucleotides: TGTGCCAGCAGCCTCCTGGGGCAGATGAACTATGGCTACACCTTC. Translation: CASSLLGQMNYGYTF.